Each of the 3 T cell receptor beta chains below was sequenced from the same sample in a study of blood T cell repertoires in COVID-19. TCRdb's table, derived via immunoSEQ multiplex PCR, lists solely in-frame clones and lacks some. The table has fewer than 200,000 clones, roughly 76% seen once. Sequenced material: peripheral blood. The source of these receptors is a woman between 50 and 59 years old with active or convalescent COVID-19.

The chain carries TRBV4-2 and TRBJ2-3, with TRBD2 identical over 7 bases. Germline V gene data show CDR1 as LGHNA and CDR2 as YNFKEQ. The CDR3 runs to 17 residues. The V and J ends lost 4 bases and 3 bases, in that order; junction bases with no gene match: 13. CDR3 sequence reads: CASSPRKGGRGTDTQYF. Here the CDR3 DNA reads TGTGCCAGCAGCCCTAGGAAGGGCGGGAGAGGAACAGATACGCAGTATTTT.

V and J are TRBV7-8 and TRBJ2-7, with 8 bases lining up with TRBD2. Trimming at V came to 4 bases and at J to 0 bases, leaving 8 bases not matched to a gene. CDR3 length: 16 residues. CDR1 is SGHVS and CDR2 is FQNEAQ in the germline V gene. The CDR3 is CASSWVAGPNSYEQYF. The CDR3 region has the DNA TGTGCCAGCAGCTGGGTAGCGGGGCCGAACTCCTACGAGCAGTACTTC. Based on the CDR3 plus reference TRBV7-8 and TRBJ2-7, the full variable domain is GAGVSQSPRYKVAKRGQDVALRCDPISGHVSLFWYQQALGQGPEFLTYFQNEAQLDKSGLPSDRFFAERPEGSVSTLKIQRTQQEDSAVYLCASSWVAGPNSYEQYFGPGTRLTVT.

This clone was seen a few times. The chain links TRBV19 to TRBJ2-2, with 10 bases fitting TRBD1. V shed 9 bases, J shed 5 bases, and the junction held 9 bases outside the gene matches. From germline, CDR1 is LNHDA and CDR2 SQIVND (reference sequence). The CDR3 runs to 15 residues. The CDR3 region has the DNA TGTGCCAGGGTACAACCGGGACAGGGGACCGGGGAGCTGTTTTTT. It yields the protein CARVQPGQGTGELFF.